This T cell receptor beta chain was sequenced during a study of blood T cell repertoires in COVID-19. Turning to the study itself: Acute-phase and convalescent COVID-19 samples originated in the United States, Italy and Spain. T cells, B-cell-depleted T cells, or PBMCs provided the cDNA or gDNA that served as material.

Under the authors' procedure: Reference gene primer amplification yielded estimated nucleated cell counts. Clones were read by immunoSEQ multiplex PCR, and TCRdb kept only the in-frame ones, dropping some. V, J and clone size are taken as reported in that table, and D and trimming were inferred from the DNA itself. The sample consists of about 150,000 clones, under 85% of them appearing once. The sample holds one count of this clone. V was trimmed by 1 base and J by 4 bases, leaving 17 bases between them. There are 17 residues in the CDR3. CDR1 MDHEN and CDR2 SYDVKM come from the germline V gene. This receptor was identified in a woman older than 75 with acute or convalescent COVID-19. Sequencing input: peripheral blood. This chain connects TRBV28 to TRBJ1-5; D is undetermined. The CDR3 coding sequence is TGTGCCAGCAGTTTATTGGCCGACCCGGGGTTGAATCAGCCCCAGCATTTT. Its protein is CASSLLADPGLNQPQHF.